These 28 T cell receptor beta chains originate from one sample sequenced in a study of blood T cell repertoires in COVID-19. Some clones are missing from TCRdb's copy, which holds only in-frame ones; the method was immunoSEQ multiplex PCR. The sample shows around 460,000 clones, roughly 90% of them seen only once. The sample taken for sequencing was peripheral blood. The source of these receptors is a man in his late teens or twenties with COVID-19, enrolled during active disease.

This clone was recorded only once. The rearrangement joins TRBV11-2 to TRBJ2-3; 8 nucleotides agree with TRBD2. The CDR3 spans 16 residues. Trimming took 2 bases from V and 1 from J; bases not matched to a gene: 5. The V gene's germline CDR1 is SGHAT and CDR2 FQNNGV. The CDR3 DNA is TGTGCCAGCAGCTTACCCGGGGGACTAGGCACAGATACGCAGTATTTT. This codes for CASSLPGGLGTDTQYF.

In this sample, this clone turned up once. The chain joins TRBV5-1 to TRBJ1-4, with a weak D call TRBD1 (6 bases). Trimming left V 0 bases short and J 8 bases short, with 11 bases between. The germline CDR1 and CDR2 sequences are SGHRS and YFSETQ. This CDR3 is built from 14 residues. CDR3 sequence (DNA): TGCGCCAGCAGCTTGGACAGGGTACAAGAAAAACTGTTTTTT. This translates into CASSLDRVQEKLFF.

This rearrangement joins TRBV28 to TRBJ1-1; D call uncertain. With 6 bases removed from V and 10 bases from J, the gap between germline ends came to 24 bases. CDR1 is MDHEN, CDR2 SYDVKM, per germline. The CDR3 runs 15 residues. This chain's CDR3 is CASSLGSSGRGIAFF. In nucleotides, the CDR3 is TGTGCCAGCAGCCTCGGGTCGTCGGGTCGAGGTATAGCTTTCTTT.

The CDR3 region has the DNA TGTGCCAGCAGCTTGGAGGGGGGGAATAACCGACGGACCGAGCAGTACTTC. It encodes CASSLEGGNNRRTEQYF. The rearrangement uses TRBV5-6 and TRBJ2-7; weak D call: TRBD2 (7 bases). Trimming removed 0 bases from V and 6 bases from J, with 22 bases in between. Germline V gene lookup returns CDR1 SGHDT and CDR2 YYEEEE. The CDR3 has 17 amino acids.

The genes are TRBV19 and TRBJ2-7, with TRBD2 matching 11 bases. The CDR3 totals 16 residues. The V gene's germline CDR1 is LNHDA and CDR2 SQIVND (reference sequence). The J segment lost 2 bases and the V segment lost 4 bases, leaving 7 bases of the junction unmatched. The CDR3 region is CASSTNLAGGTYEQYF. As DNA, the CDR3 is TGTGCCAGTAGTACCAACCTAGCGGGGGGAACCTACGAGCAGTACTTC.

The CDR3 sequence is CASSERRGTGGAGRPQHF. CDR3 DNA sequence: TGTGCCAGCAGTGAAAGGAGGGGGACAGGGGGCGCTGGCCGGCCCCAGCATTTT. This chain connects TRBV2 to TRBJ1-5; 12 nucleotides line up with TRBD1. The CDR3 runs 18 residues. Losses at the gene ends were 2 bases for V and 9 bases for J; bases not matched to a gene: 14. Germline loops: CDR1 SNHLY, CDR2 FYNNEI. Full variable domain (missing parts from reference TRBV2 and TRBJ1-5): EPEVTQTPSHQVTQMGQEVILRCVPISNHLYFYWYRQILGQKVEFLVSFYNNEISEKSEIFDDQFSVERPDGSNFTLKIRSTKLEDSAMYFCASSERRGTGGAGRPQHFGDGTRLSIL.

The chain couples TRBV7-2 to TRBJ2-4, with D possibly being TRBD2 (5 bases). This CDR3 is 16 amino acids long. V was trimmed by 1 base and J by 0 bases, leaving 10 bases between them. Germline V CDR1 and CDR2: SGHTA, FQGNSA. The CDR3 loop reads CASSLDRDIAKNIQYF. CDR3 coding DNA: TGTGCCAGCAGCTTAGACCGGGATATAGCCAAAAACATTCAGTACTTC.

The chain has TRBV30 and TRBJ2-1; TRBD2 agrees at 7 bases. The CDR3 totals 14 residues. V trimming: 1 base; J trimming: 8 bases; junction bases outside the gene matches: 8. CDR1 and CDR2 (germline): GTSNPN, SVGIG (reference sequence). Here the CDR3 reads CAWSATGLVYEQFF. CDR3 in DNA: TGTGCCTGGAGTGCCACAGGACTAGTTTATGAGCAGTTCTTC.

V and J are TRBV14 and TRBJ2-3; perhaps TRBD2 as D (5 bases). The CDR3 loop spans 13 amino acids. V lost 4 bases, J lost 8 bases, and 13 bases lay in between. Per the germline V gene, CDR1 is SGHDN and CDR2 is FVKESK. CDR3 in amino acids: CASSRGLLGTQYF. The CDR3 DNA reads as TGTGCCAGCAGCCGAGGACTCCTGGGTACGCAGTATTTT. The full variable domain, completed using reference TRBV14 and TRBJ2-3, is EAGVTQFPSHSVIEKGQTVTLRCDPISGHDNLYWYRRVMGKEIKFLLHFVKESKQDESGMPNNRFLAERTGGTYSTLKVQPAELEDSGVYFCASSRGLLGTQYFGPGTRLTVL.

The chain employs TRBV24-1 and TRBJ2-1, with TRBD2 matching over 11 bases. V lost 2 bases and J lost 2; bases outside the gene matches: 4. Germline CDR1 KGHDR, CDR2 SFDVKD. The CDR3 length is 17 residues. Written as DNA, the CDR3 is TGTGCCACCAGTGATTCTAGCGGGAGGCTCACCTACAATGAGCAGTTCTTC. It encodes CATSDSSGRLTYNEQFF.

The chain links TRBV7-8 to TRBJ2-4; 8 bases match TRBD2. There are 16 residues in the CDR3. Germline V CDR1 and CDR2: SGHVS, FQNEAQ. After removal of 5 bases from V and 0 bases from J, the junction contained 6 bases not matched to a gene. CDR3 in amino acids: CASSPSRGGAKNIQYF. In nucleotides, the CDR3 is TGTGCCAGCAGCCCCAGCCGGGGGGGAGCCAAAAACATTCAGTACTTC.

The genes are TRBV6-5 and TRBJ2-2; possible D gene TRBD1, 5 bases. In germline, CDR1 is MNHEY, CDR2 SVGAGI. The V and J ends lost 6 bases and 4 bases respectively, with 12 bases between them. The CDR3 totals 14 residues. The CDR3 DNA is TGTGCCAGCAGGACAGCGAGCATCACCGGGGAGCTGTTTTTT. Translated, it gives CASRTASITGELFF.

The V gene is TRBV7-9, the J gene TRBJ2-1; the match to TRBD1 covers 7 bases. The CDR3 extends over 15 amino acids. V was pared by 1 base and J by 8 bases, with 8 bases of the junction left unmatched. Germline loops: CDR1 SEHNR, CDR2 FQNEAQ (reference sequence). The CDR3 DNA sequence: TGTGCCAGCAGCTTAGGGGGACAGTTTAGGGATGAGCAGTTCTTC. This encodes CASSLGGQFRDEQFF.

The genes are TRBV7-6 and TRBJ2-3, with TRBD2 matching over 10 bases. The CDR3 has 16 amino acids. Germline lookup yields CDR1 SGHVS and CDR2 FNYEAQ. With 3 bases clipped from V and 4 bases from J, the junction kept 7 bases outside the gene matches. DNA of the CDR3: TGTGCCAGCAGCTTGGAGAGCGGGGGGGCATCAGATACGCAGTATTTT. It yields the protein CASSLESGGASDTQYF.

The chain is built from TRBV19 and TRBJ2-1; 9 positions match TRBD1. The CDR3 is made up of 17 amino acids. The J segment lost 1 base and the V segment lost 6 bases, leaving 10 bases of the junction unmatched. Germline CDR1 reads LNHDA; CDR2 reads SQIVND (reference sequence). CDR3 DNA: TGTGCCAGTAGGGGACAGGGATCAAAGAGGTCCTACAATGAGCAGTTCTTC. It specifies CASRGQGSKRSYNEQFF.

This rearrangement joins TRBV24-1 to TRBJ2-1; D is undetermined. Germline CDR1 KGHDR, CDR2 SFDVKD. The CDR3 spans 13 residues. Trimming left V 4 bases short and J 6 bases short, with 9 bases between. The CDR3 here is CATSDSTFNEQFF. In DNA, the CDR3 is TGTGCCACCAGTGACTCGACATTCAATGAGCAGTTCTTC.

This clone has a single count. The rearrangement links TRBV29-1 to TRBJ2-5, with 8 bases that match TRBD2. Germline-derived CDR1 and CDR2 are SQVTM and ANQGSEA. J lost 5 bases, V lost 6 bases, and 8 bases had no gene match. The CDR3 loop spans 13 amino acids. In DNA form, the CDR3 reads TGCAGCGTCCGACCGGGACTAGTGGAGACCCAGTACTTC. It specifies CSVRPGLVETQYF.

The CDR3 is CSAKQYYEQYF. The CDR3 bases are TGCAGTGCTAAACAATACTACGAGCAGTACTTC. This chain connects TRBV20-1 to TRBJ2-7; D remains ambiguous. The CDR3 sequence is 11 residues long. CDR1 is DFQATT and CDR2 is SNEGSKA in the germline V gene (reference sequence). Trimming pared 4 bases from V and 3 bases from J, leaving 7 bases between.

V and J are TRBV7-9 and TRBJ2-7; maybe TRBD1 (5 bases). The germline CDR1 and CDR2 sequences are SEHNR and FQNEAQ (reference sequence). This CDR3 region has 12 residues. The ends were cut back, 7 bases at V and 7 bases at J, with 14 bases in the middle. CDR3 in DNA: TGTGCCAGCATCACCAGGGTGGGTGAGCAGTACTTC. It yields the protein CASITRVGEQYF.

The V gene is TRBV19, the J gene TRBJ2-3, with D possibly TRBD1 on 5 matching bases. CDR1 is LNHDA and CDR2 is SQIVND in the germline V gene (reference sequence). CDR3 length: 15 residues. V was cut by 0 bases and J by 4 bases, with 11 bases left in between. In nucleotides, the CDR3 is TGTGCCAGTAGTATAGATCTGGGGCGTCCAGATACGCAGTATTTT. Translation gives CASSIDLGRPDTQYF. Combining the CDR3 with reference TRBV19 and TRBJ2-3 gives the whole variable domain DGGITQSPKYLFRKEGQNVTLSCEQNLNHDAMYWYRQDPGQGLRLIYYSQIVNDFQKGDIAEGYSVSREKKESFPLTVTSAQKNPTAFYLCASSIDLGRPDTQYFGPGTRLTVL.

The chain links TRBV19 to TRBJ2-1; 12 nucleotides agree with TRBD1. The junction had 9 bases not matched to a gene; V was cut back by 2 bases and J by 4 bases. The CDR3 has 18 residues. Germline V gene data show CDR1 as LNHDA and CDR2 as SQIVND (reference sequence). The CDR3 loop is CASSILRDRGPVYNEQFF. CDR3 nucleotide sequence: TGTGCCAGTAGTATACTTCGGGACAGGGGGCCCGTTTACAATGAGCAGTTCTTC.

The chain links TRBV13 to TRBJ2-1; 8 nucleotides align to TRBD2. CDR1 PRHDT and CDR2 FYEKMQ come from the germline V gene (reference sequence). The CDR3 is 16 residues long. V trimming: 5 bases; J trimming: 6 bases; junction bases outside the gene matches: 12. The CDR3 coding sequence is TGTGCCAGCAGCGGGGTTTGGACTAGCAGTTTCAATGAGCAGTTCTTC. This translates into CASSGVWTSSFNEQFF. Drawing the rest from reference TRBV13 and TRBJ2-1, the complete variable domain is AAGVIQSPRHLIKEKRETATLKCYPIPRHDTVYWYQQGPGQDPQFLISFYEKMQSDKGSIPDRFSAQQFSDYHSELNMSSLELGDSALYFCASSGVWTSSFNEQFFGPGTRLTVL.

CDR3 in DNA: TGTGCCAGCAGCCGAGAGTATAGCGGCACAGATACGCAGTATTTT. Translation: CASSREYSGTDTQYF. This chain uses TRBV4-2 with TRBJ2-3; D is possibly TRBD2 (5 bases). V lost 4 bases to trimming and J lost 1 base, with 12 bases between them. In germline, CDR1 is LGHNA, CDR2 YNFKEQ. The CDR3 covers 15 residues.

The V call is TRBV19, the J call TRBJ2-2, with 8 bases aligning to TRBD2. Losses at the gene ends were 10 bases for V and 2 bases for J; bases not matched to a gene: 21. The germline CDR1 and CDR2 sequences are LNHDA and SQIVND (reference sequence). This CDR3 has 19 residues. The CDR3 reads CATHYGERTSRSNTGELFF. CDR3 sequence (DNA): TGTGCCACCCACTATGGGGAACGGACTAGCCGTAGTAACACCGGGGAGCTGTTTTTT.

V is TRBV5-1 and J is TRBJ1-2, with 9 bases matching TRBD1. Germline V CDR1 and CDR2: SGHRS, YFSETQ. This CDR3 contains 15 residues. J lost 1 base, V lost 4 bases, and 5 bases had no gene match. The CDR3 region has the DNA TGCGCCAGCAGCCCGGGACAGGGACTTAACTATGGCTACACCTTC. Encoded protein: CASSPGQGLNYGYTF.

The chain links TRBV24-1 to TRBJ2-1; D perhaps matches TRBD1 (5 bases). The V gene's germline CDR1 is KGHDR and CDR2 SFDVKD. V lost 9 bases and J lost 8, with 25 bases in between. The CDR3 consists of 16 residues. CDR3 sequence: CATAPGATSTQDEQFF. The CDR3 DNA is TGTGCCACCGCACCTGGGGCGACCTCCACACAGGATGAGCAGTTCTTC.

The J gene is TRBJ2-4, the V gene TRBV5-4; the match to TRBD1 covers 9 bases. The CDR3 covers 15 residues. Germline CDR1 and CDR2: SGHNT and YYREEE (reference sequence). V lost 3 bases, J lost 1 base, and 2 bases stayed unmatched. Written as DNA, the CDR3 is TGTGCCAGCAGCTGGGGGACAGGGGCCAAAAACATTCAGTACTTC. Translating gives CASSWGTGAKNIQYF.

The chain couples TRBV6-5 to TRBJ2-3; TRBD2 aligns across 12 bases. The germline V gene has CDR1 MNHEY and CDR2 SVGAGI. The CDR3 covers 15 residues. V lost 6 bases to trimming and J lost 2 bases; unmatched junction nucleotides: 3. In DNA form, the CDR3 reads TGTGCCAGCAGCGGACTAGCGGGGTCCACAGATACGCAGTATTTT. Its protein is CASSGLAGSTDTQYF.